This T cell receptor beta chain was documented in a study of T cell responses to AZD1222 COVID-19 vaccine. The table came from immunoSEQ multiplex PCR; TCRdb's copy has only in-frame clones and leaves some out. This table holds 120,000 to 150,000 clones, 85% to 90% found once. This clone occurred a few times. Trimming cost V 6 bases and J 4 bases, with 13 bases left between them. CDR1 is MNHEY, CDR2 SMNVEV, per germline (reference sequence). The CDR3 consists of 14 residues. The sequence was collected from an adult who received the AZD1222 COVID-19 vaccine. The material was peripheral blood, obtained 28 days after the second AZD1222 dose. This chain connects TRBV27 to TRBJ1-5, with D possibly being TRBD1 (6 bases). The CDR3 DNA reads TGTGCCAGCAGCCCCGGGACACCGAATCAGCCCCAGCATTTT. Translating gives CASSPGTPNQPQHF.